These T cell receptor beta chains were read from a single sample in a study of blood T cell repertoires in COVID-19. The method was immunoSEQ multiplex PCR; TCRdb's version includes in-frame clones alone and lacks a portion of them. The top ten hold around 2.2% of the sample, which has 310,000 or so clones, roughly 87% seen once. The sequencing input was peripheral blood. Receptor source: a woman between 50 and 59 years old who had recovered from COVID-19. Each CDR3 is given with its conserved first and last residue. The order of the fields is V gene, clone size, J gene, CDR3 protein. The listing skips clone size in some rows; elsewhere it reads once, few, many or a size class.

TRBV5-5	-	TRBJ2-7	CASSLRSFREVEQYF
TRBV18	-	TRBJ1-1	CASSRDREAEAFF
TRBV2	many	TRBJ2-2	CASSAGLGTGELFF
TRBV5-1	-	TRBJ1-1	CASSLKQGVTEAFF
TRBV6-5	-	TRBJ1-1	CASSYSAGKSTEAFF
TRBV5-1	-	TRBJ1-2	CASSPEGSIDNYGYTF
TRBV7-2	-	TRBJ2-7	CASSPGGAGESYEQYF
TRBV11-2	-	TRBJ2-1	CASSPGRGRVAEQFF
TRBV4-2	-	TRBJ1-5	CASSQGDRVGNQPQHF
TRBV7-3	-	TRBJ1-3	CARGGYGNTIYF
TRBV6-6	once	TRBJ2-7	CASSKSGAFSYEQYF
TRBV9	-	TRBJ2-5	CASSVGASQETQYF
TRBV27	-	TRBJ1-1	CASSTSWVPRTPEAFF
TRBV7-2	-	TRBJ1-4	CASSLQGNPYEKLFF
TRBV7-9	-	TRBJ2-5	CASTKNGGQETQYF
TRBV7-6	-	TRBJ1-1	CASSLGQGSRNTEAFF
TRBV10-3	-	TRBJ1-1	CAINGQGDGTEAFF
TRBV30	few	TRBJ1-5	CAWSAGFASFNQPQHF
TRBV27	-	TRBJ1-1	CASSSPGQGANEAFF
TRBV6-5	-	TRBJ1-1	CASSNTRGAEAFF
TRBV11-2	-	TRBJ2-1	CASSLGLAANEQFF
TRBV6-2/TRBV6-3	-	TRBJ1-1	CASSYPFLDIFF
TRBV19	-	TRBJ2-7	CASSMLFFGEQYF
TRBV6-5	-	TRBJ1-1	CASSFTYEAFF
TRBV2	once	TRBJ2-1	CARMLGDNEQFF
TRBV27	-	TRBJ1-2	CASSPFEGKYGYTF
TRBV20-1	-	TRBJ1-2	CSASPRVALSGYTF
TRBV19	-	TRBJ2-7	CASSAGGNGAEQYF
TRBV5-5	-	TRBJ1-3	CASSAGTSGNTIYF
TRBV5-6	-	TRBJ1-1	CASSSPGGSRTEAFF
TRBV6-6	-	TRBJ1-1	CASNPGSGAFF
TRBV18	-	TRBJ2-5	CASSPGLAGETQYF
TRBV28	-	TRBJ1-2	CASSLGTGGGYGYTF
TRBV7-3	-	TRBJ1-2	CASSLTWTGSSDGYTF
TRBV5-5	-	TRBJ1-1	CASYNIGTEAFF
TRBV7-2	-	TRBJ2-7	CASSSGGRQYSYEQYF
TRBV4-2	-	TRBJ1-1	CASSQDPYTEAFF
TRBV7-9	once	TRBJ1-1	CASSLDGATEAFF
TRBV14	-	TRBJ2-1	CASSPRRGEQFF
TRBV19	-	TRBJ1-5	CASSIEGSSGQPQHF
TRBV2	-	TRBJ2-4	CASSEDTSSKNIQYF
TRBV19	-	TRBJ1-2	CASIAGTVPFYGYTF
TRBV7-9	-	TRBJ2-5	CASSSGGRETQYF
TRBV25-1	-	TRBJ2-1	CASSDRFAGGNEQFF